This T cell receptor beta chain emerged from a study of blood T cell repertoires in COVID-19. Study overall: Both acute and convalescent COVID-19 samples were obtained from the United States, Italy and Spain. T cells, B-cell-depleted T cells, or PBMCs supplied cDNA or gDNA.

J gave up 2 bases and V 4 bases, and 4 bases lay outside the gene matches. The CDR3 has 15 residues. Germline V gene lookup returns CDR1 SGHVS and CDR2 FNYEAQ. In the authors' methods: Quantification of nucleated cells was approximated via reference gene primer amplification. TCRdb's table, derived via immunoSEQ multiplex PCR, lists solely in-frame clones and lacks some. V and J calls and clone size are given by that table; D and trimming were obtained from the DNA. The profile shows some 70,000 clones, about 86% of them singletons. The TCR was taken from a woman between 55 and 75 years old with acute or convalescent COVID-19. The sample was peripheral blood. J is TRBJ2-7 and V is TRBV7-6; 11 nucleotides match TRBD2. CDR3 sequence reads: CASSYLAGGPYEQYF. CDR3 coding DNA: TGTGCCAGCAGCTACCTAGCGGGAGGCCCCTACGAGCAGTACTTC.